This T cell receptor (beta chain) is drawn from a study of neurological immune-mediated disorders. TCRdb independently ran MiXCR on the 5' RACE reads; one entry per CDR3 protein. Of about 46,000 distinct CDR3 sequences in the sample, approximately 2.8% were seen once. V lost 1 base and J lost 4, with 4 bases in between. The CDR3 is 12 residues long. Many counts were recorded for this clonotype. This receptor was identified in a woman aged 45-65 years with multiple sclerosis. J is TRBJ1-2 and V is TRBV12-3 or TRBV12-4; no reliable D call. The material sequenced was PBMCs. The CDR3 reads CASSLEGYGYTF. The DNA for the CDR3 is TGTGCCAGCAGTTTAGAAGGCTATGGCTACACCTTC.